These 2 T cell receptor beta chains came from one sample sequenced in a study of blood T cell repertoires in COVID-19. Assay used: immunoSEQ multiplex PCR; TCRdb lists only in-frame clones, some missing. The sample consists of over 65,000 clones, 90% of them appearing once. The sample was peripheral blood. The receptor set was obtained from a human donor in a cohort sampled during active COVID-19.

J is TRBJ2-1 and V is TRBV6-5; unclear D gene. V shed 4 bases and J shed 2 bases, with 12 bases lying between them. Germline V gene lookup returns CDR1 MNHEY and CDR2 SVGAGI. The CDR3 contains 15 residues. The DNA of the CDR3 is TGTGCCAGCAGTTTCTTGGGCCCCCCCTACAATGAGCAGTTCTTC. It encodes CASSFLGPPYNEQFF.

The chain carries TRBV30 and TRBJ1-1, with D perhaps TRBD1 (5 bases). This CDR3 comprises 10 residues. Germline V gene lookup returns CDR1 GTSNPN and CDR2 SVGIG (reference sequence). With 4 bases removed from V and 8 bases from J, the gap between germline ends came to 8 bases. In DNA, the CDR3 is TGTGCCTGGATCAGGGTGGAAGCTTTCTTT. It encodes CAWIRVEAFF.